This T cell receptor (beta chain) came from a study of T-cell reconstitution after alpha-beta-depleted transplantation in children. This clonotype was seen only a few times. The germline gives CDR1 SQVTM, CDR2 ANQGSEA. The CDR3 loop spans 13 amino acids. Trimming took off 6 bases at V and 2 bases at J, with 12 bases between the two ends. Unique molecular identifiers were used to barcode this TCRbeta library. TCRdb reprocessed the PCR reads with MiXCR, giving one entry per CDR3 protein. Of a few hundred thousand distinct CDR3 sequences in the sample, roughly 20% were seen once. V usage is TRBV29-1 and J usage is TRBJ2-3; D might be TRBD2 (5 bases). Sequenced here: PBMCs from the stem cell graft donor, sampled from the stem cell graft. This sequence was found in a human donor who donated a stem cell graft to a child with acute myeloid leukemia. The CDR3 nucleotides are TGCAGCGTGTCTAGCCGATACACAGATACGCAGTATTTT. This gives the protein CSVSSRYTDTQYF.